This TCR beta chain was observed in a study of control samples from healthy donors and cancer patients. This CDR3 spans 16 amino acids. Germline V CDR1 and CDR2: LGHDT, YNNKEL (reference sequence). J lost 6 bases, V lost 5 bases, and 9 bases had no gene match. Sequencing was performed with immunoSEQ multiplex PCR; in TCRdb, only in-frame clones are kept and a portion is missing. Of about 190,000 clones detected, 91% appear once; the ten largest clones hold 1.5% to 2%. This chain joins TRBV3-1 (or the pseudogene TRBV3-2) and TRBJ2-3; 12 positions match TRBD2. What was sequenced was blood. This TCR was sampled from a man aged 25 to 40 in good health. The chain's CDR3 is CASSGPSGGAKDTQYF. As DNA, the CDR3 is TGTGCCAGCAGCGGACCTAGCGGGGGGGCCAAGGATACGCAGTATTTT.